Listed below are T cell receptor beta chains from one sample, sequenced in a study of cytomegalovirus exposure and HLA in healthy donors. The assay was immunoSEQ multiplex PCR, and TCRdb's table has in-frame clones only and misses some. The sample lists around 130,000 clones, 88% seen once, with roughly 0.5% in the top ten. Sequenced material: PBMCs. The receptors come from a woman between 40 and 50 years old in good health and CMV-seronegative. CDR3s include the opening cysteine and the closing phenylalanine or tryptophan. A D gene is named only where the DNA matches it firmly. Only part of the rows carry a size: once, few, many, or a class if the clone is expanded.

NA	NA	TRBJ1-5	TRBV29-1	CSVADSNQPQHF	TGCAGCGTAGCGGACAGCAATCAGCCCCAGCATTTT
NA	once	TRBJ1-5	TRBV19	CASSRGRGSNQPQHF	TGTGCCAGTAGTAGAGGCCGTGGAAGCAATCAGCCCCAGCATTTT
NA	NA	TRBJ2-7	TRBV27	CASSYTGPGYEQYF	TGTGCCAGCAGTTACACAGGGCCGGGCTACGAGCAGTACTTC
NA	NA	TRBJ2-3	TRBV2	CASTGSYYTDTQYF	TGTGCCAGCACAGGCAGTTATTACACAGATACGCAGTATTTT
NA	NA	TRBJ1-1	TRBV6-1	CASSEASSGRTEAFF	TGTGCCAGCAGTGAAGCGAGTTCGGGAAGAACTGAAGCTTTCTTT
NA	once	TRBJ1-6	TRBV5-1	CASSEQGSSYNSPLHF	TGCGCCAGCAGCGAACAGGGAAGCTCCTATAATTCACCCCTCCACTTT
NA	many	TRBJ2-1	TRBV6-4	CASSDSASGYQFF	TGTGCCAGCAGTGACTCAGCATCAGGGTACCAGTTCTTC
TRBD1	NA	TRBJ2-7	TRBV11-2	CASSPYLGQGFYEQYF	TGTGCCAGCAGCCCATACCTGGGACAGGGGTTCTACGAGCAGTACTTC
TRBD2	NA	TRBJ2-1	TRBV7-8	CASSSPLGGTNNEQFF	TGTGCCAGCAGCTCCCCGTTGGGGGGGACCAACAATGAGCAGTTCTTC
NA	once	TRBJ2-7	TRBV27	CASREGTEQYF	TGTGCCAGCAGAGAGGGTACCGAGCAGTACTTC
NA	NA	TRBJ2-3	TRBV11-2	CASSTWGLGTDTQYF	TGTGCCAGCAGTACTTGGGGGCTCGGCACAGATACGCAGTATTTT
TRBD1	NA	TRBJ2-5	TRBV5-8	CASSLGHRGETQYF	TGTGCCAGCAGCTTGGGCCACAGGGGAGAGACCCAGTACTTC
TRBD2	NA	TRBJ2-3	TRBV5-4	CASSWGLGTSVDTQYF	TGTGCCAGCAGCTGGGGCTTAGGGACTAGCGTCGATACGCAGTATTTT
TRBD1	NA	TRBJ2-7	TRBV28	CASARTGGTYEQYF	TGTGCCAGCGCCAGGACAGGGGGCACCTACGAGCAGTACTTC
NA	NA	TRBJ2-1	TRBV6-6	CASSYPGGPHNEQFF	TGTGCCAGCAGTTACCCTGGGGGCCCCCACAATGAGCAGTTCTTC
TRBD1	few	TRBJ2-4	TRBV7-2	CASSENPGQVGIQYF	TGTGCCAGCAGCGAAAACCCTGGACAGGTGGGCATTCAGTACTTC
NA	NA	TRBJ1-1	TRBV27	CASSRGAEAFF	TGTGCCAGCAGTCGGGGGGCTGAAGCTTTCTTT
NA	NA	TRBJ2-1	TRBV5-5	CASSLQGGDEQFF	TGTGCCAGCAGCTTACAGGGGGGGGATGAGCAGTTCTTC
TRBD1	few	TRBJ1-1	TRBV7-2	CASSLDRGRTEAFF	TGTGCCAGCAGCCTGGACAGGGGGAGGACTGAAGCTTTCTTT